This T cell receptor beta chain was sequenced during a study of lymphopenia after photon versus proton radiotherapy. The table came from immunoSEQ multiplex PCR; TCRdb's copy has only in-frame clones and leaves some out. The table shows 160,000 or so clones, with roughly nine tenths occurring only once. This CDR3 is 16 amino acids long. CDR1 is SNHLY, CDR2 FYNNEI, per germline. V gave up 4 bases and J gave up 3 bases, with 17 bases separating them. This clone is a singleton in its sample. The origin of this receptor is a man between 50 and 59 years old with gastric cancer. This material consisted of peripheral blood, taken from a patient treated with photon-based radiotherapy. The chain combines TRBV2 with TRBJ2-3; D may be TRBD1 or TRBD2 (6 bases each). The CDR3 region is CASSVIGGYRTDTQYF. The DNA for the CDR3 is TGTGCCAGCAGTGTAATAGGGGGGTATCGAACAGATACGCAGTATTTT.